This T cell receptor beta chain was sequenced during a study of cytomegalovirus exposure and HLA in healthy donors. Overall study results and limits: A missense DCLRE1C variant was associated with V- and J-gene trimming of TCR beta chains in a later analysis, and an independent cohort replicated the association.

About this clone: The antigen is unknown.

The PCR contained 60 Vbeta and 13 Jbeta primers. Profiling relied on immunoSEQ multiplex PCR, and the TCRdb table lists in-frame clones only, not all of them. The data hold around 100,000 clones, with roughly 66% observed a single time. CDR1 is MNHEY and CDR2 is SMNVEV in the germline V gene (reference sequence). V lost 6 bases to trimming and J lost 6 bases; unmatched junction nucleotides: 6. The CDR3 loop spans 13 amino acids. Material: PBMCs. The chain carries TRBV27 and TRBJ2-7; TRBD1 matches at 9 bases. The clonotype originates from a woman aged 25 to 39 in good health and CMV-seronegative. CDR3 region: CASRRTGEGEQYF. The CDR3 DNA follows: TGTGCCAGCAGGCGGACAGGGGAGGGCGAGCAGTACTTC.